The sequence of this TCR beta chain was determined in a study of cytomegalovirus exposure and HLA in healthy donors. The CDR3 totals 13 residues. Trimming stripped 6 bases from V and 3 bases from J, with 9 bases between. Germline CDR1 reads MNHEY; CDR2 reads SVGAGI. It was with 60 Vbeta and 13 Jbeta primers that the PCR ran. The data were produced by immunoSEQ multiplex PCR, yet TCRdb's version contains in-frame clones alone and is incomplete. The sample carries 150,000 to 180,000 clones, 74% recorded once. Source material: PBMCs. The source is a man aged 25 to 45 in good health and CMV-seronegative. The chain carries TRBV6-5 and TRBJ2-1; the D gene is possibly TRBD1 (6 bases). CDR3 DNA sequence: TGTGCCAGCAGCCAGGACAGCTACAATGAGCAGTTCTTC. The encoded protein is CASSQDSYNEQFF.